Included here is one T cell receptor beta chain sequence, with context. Trimming shortened V by 0 bases and J by 3 bases, and 6 bases separated the two germline ends. Germline V gives CDR1 SGHKS, CDR2 YYEKEE (reference sequence). The CDR3 sequence is 13 residues long. Sequencing was performed with immunoSEQ multiplex PCR; in TCRdb, only in-frame clones are kept and a portion is missing. The table records about 160,000 clones, more than 65% of them present only once. This record belongs to a study of blood T cell repertoires in COVID-19. V usage is TRBV5-5 and J usage is TRBJ1-1; the D is unclear. This receptor was obtained from a middle-aged woman with acute COVID-19. Input material: PBMCs or T cells enriched from blood (not recorded which). The CDR3 is CASSLVRDTEAFF. The CDR3, as DNA: TGTGCCAGCAGCTTGGTGAGGGACACTGAAGCTTTCTTT.